Sequencing of this T cell receptor beta chain was carried out in a study of shared clonotypes between healthy human individuals. On the study more broadly: Plates per donor: three CD4 naive, three CD4 memory, two CD8 naive, one CD8 memory.

Produced via immunoSEQ multiplex PCR; TCRdb's table is partial and in-frame only. The table has around 2,000,000 clones, about 95% seen once; the top ten hold more than 0.95%. Naive CD8 cells, CD45RO-negative and positively selected for CCR7, excluded terminally differentiated effector memory CD45RA+ cells. The germline V gene encodes CDR1 SNHLY and CDR2 FYNNEI. The CDR3 loop spans 14 amino acids. V was cut by 4 bases and J by 0 bases, with 7 bases left in between. The specimen sequenced was naive CD8+ T cells sorted from blood. The chain uses TRBV2 and TRBJ1-3, with D hard to call. The receptor's source is a man younger than 35 in good health. The CDR3 loop reads CASSAGLSGNTIYF. Here the CDR3 DNA reads TGTGCCAGCAGTGCTGGCCTCTCTGGAAACACCATATATTTT.